A selection of T cell receptor beta chains follows, all from one sample in a study of cytomegalovirus exposure and HLA in healthy donors. The data were produced by immunoSEQ multiplex PCR, yet TCRdb's version contains in-frame clones alone and is incomplete. The data show about 120,000 clones, with around three quarters seen just once and roughly 9.7% held by the top ten. The sample consisted of PBMCs. The receptors stem from a man in his forties in good health and CMV-seropositive. The CDR3 runs from the conserved cysteine through the conserved F or W. D genes are given only for firm matches. Rows may omit the clone size; those that give it use once, few, many or a size class.

j_call cdr3_length clone_size d_call v_call cdr3_nt cdr3_aa
TRBJ2-3 18 NA TRBD2 TRBV7-6 TGTGCCAGCAGCTTATTTAGCGGGGGCCCCGAGGTCGCAAATACGCAGTATTTT CASSLFSGGPEVANTQYF
TRBJ2-7 13 NA NA TRBV18 TGTGCCAGCTCACCACAGGGGGCCTACGAGCAGTACTTC CASSPQGAYEQYF
TRBJ1-1 13 NA NA TRBV5-1 TGCGCCAGCAGCGGAGGGAGAAACACTGAAGCTTTCTTT CASSGGRNTEAFF
TRBJ1-2 14 NA TRBD1 TRBV19 TGTGCCAGTAGTCCTGGACAGGTTCTCCATGGCTACACCTTC CASSPGQVLHGYTF
TRBJ1-3 15 NA TRBD1 TRBV28 TGTGCCAGCAGCTCCGGGACAGTCTCTGGAAACACCATATATTTT CASSSGTVSGNTIYF
TRBJ2-2 12 NA NA TRBV19 TGTGCCAGTAGTATTTTCGCCGGGGAGCTGTTTTTT CASSIFAGELFF
TRBJ1-6 16 NA NA TRBV15 TGTGCCACCAGCAGAGATCTGGGGGGAGCCCTGGGGACCCTCCACTTT CATSRDLGGALGTLHF
TRBJ2-3 14 NA NA TRBV19 TGTGCCAGTAGTATAGACCCAAGCACAGATACGCAGTATTTT CASSIDPSTDTQYF
TRBJ2-5 13 few TRBD1 TRBV18 TGTGCCAGCTCACCCACAGGGGGAGAGACCCAGTACTTC CASSPTGGETQYF
TRBJ2-5 14 NA NA TRBV4-2 TGTGCCAGCAGCCAAGGCCGGGACCAAGAGACCCAGTACTTC CASSQGRDQETQYF
TRBJ1-4 15 NA TRBD1 TRBV7-9 TGTGCCAGCAGCACCCGACAGGGGGCTGGTGAAAAACTGTTTTTT CASSTRQGAGEKLFF
TRBJ2-1 11 NA NA TRBV6-6 TGTGCCAGCCGCGAGAGGAATGAGCAGTTCTTC CASRERNEQFF
TRBJ1-1 14 once NA TRBV5-1 TGCGCCAGCAGCTTGGAGGGGGTGGGAACTGAAGCTTTCTTT CASSLEGVGTEAFF
TRBJ1-1 13 NA NA TRBV15 TGTGCCACCGAAATGACAGCTAACACTGAAGCTTTCTTT CATEMTANTEAFF
TRBJ1-6 14 NA NA TRBV18 TGTGCCAGCTCACCACGGGCAGACAATTCACCCCTCCACTTT CASSPRADNSPLHF
TRBJ2-7 13 NA TRBD2 TRBV6-5 TGTGCCAGCATGGCAGGGAGGGAGGACGAGCAGTACTTC CASMAGREDEQYF
TRBJ2-2 13 NA NA TRBV25-1 TGTGCCAGCAGTGCAGGGAACACCGGGGAGCTGTTTTTT CASSAGNTGELFF
TRBJ2-1 16 few TRBD2 TRBV4-2 TGTGCCAGCAGCTCCCGGGAAAGCGGGGGGCACAATGAGCAGTTCTTC CASSSRESGGHNEQFF
TRBJ1-6 17 NA NA TRBV18 TGTGCCAGCTCACCACAAGGCGGCAGTCCAACGAGTTCACCCCTCCACTTT CASSPQGGSPTSSPLHF
TRBJ2-2 16 NA TRBD2 TRBV12-5 TGTGCTAGTGGTTTGGCCGGGGGGTGGGGGACCGGGGAGCTGTTTTTT CASGLAGGWGTGELFF
TRBJ2-1 14 NA TRBD1 TRBV7-9 TGTGCCAGCATTCGGGACAGGGCCGACAATGAGCAGTTCTTC CASIRDRADNEQFF
TRBJ2-2 15 NA NA TRBV4-1 TGCGCCAGCAGCCAAGATAGCACTTACACCGGGGAGCTGTTTTTT CASSQDSTYTGELFF
TRBJ1-5 15 NA NA TRBV4-3 TGCGCCAGCAGCCAAGACCGGGCAGGGAGGCAGCCCCAGCATTTT CASSQDRAGRQPQHF
TRBJ2-3 16 NA NA TRBV5-1 TGCGCCAGCAGCTTTAGCGTGCGACTCAACACAGATACGCAGTATTTT CASSFSVRLNTDTQYF
TRBJ2-3 15 NA NA TRBV5-5 TGTGCCAGCAGCTTGGATCGGGGGAAGACAGATACGCAGTATTTT CASSLDRGKTDTQYF
TRBJ2-5 16 NA NA TRBV2 TGTGCCAGCAGTGAACTGGGGCGGGGGCTGCAAGAGACCCAGTACTTC CASSELGRGLQETQYF
TRBJ2-4 13 NA NA TRBV7-3 TGTGCCAGCAGCTTAAGTGGGAGAAACATTCAGTACTTC CASSLSGRNIQYF
TRBJ1-5 15 NA NA TRBV18 TGTGCCAGCTCACCATTAGGGGGTACGGCTCAGCCCCAGCATTTT CASSPLGGTAQPQHF
TRBJ2-7 13 NA NA TRBV9 TGTGCCAGCAGCGTAGGCACTTCCTACGAGCAGTACTTC CASSVGTSYEQYF
TRBJ2-3 18 NA TRBD2 TRBV15 TGTGCCACCAGCAGAGATAGGTTCGGCGGGGGGGTCACAGATACGCAGTATTTT CATSRDRFGGGVTDTQYF
TRBJ2-2 14 NA NA TRBV6-4 TGTGCCAGCAGTGACTCTAACGGGGCCGGGGAGCTGTTTTTT CASSDSNGAGELFF
TRBJ1-2 12 once NA TRBV28 TGTGCCAGAGAATTAAACAGGGATGGCTACACCTTC CARELNRDGYTF
TRBJ2-1 16 NA TRBD2 TRBV27 TGTGCCAGCAATCCCAGGGCTAGCGGGGGGAAGGGTGAGCAGTTCTTC CASNPRASGGKGEQFF
TRBJ2-7 13 NA TRBD1 TRBV7-2 TGTGCCAGCAGCCAAGGGGGCATGAACGAGCAGTACTTC CASSQGGMNEQYF
TRBJ1-2 14 NA TRBD1 TRBV5-1 TGCGCCAGCAGCTTGGGACAGGGGGCTCACGGCTACACCTTC CASSLGQGAHGYTF
TRBJ1-5 13 few NA TRBV6-6 TGTGCCACCAACACACAGGGCTCTCAGCCCCAGCATTTT CATNTQGSQPQHF
TRBJ2-7 16 NA TRBD1 TRBV7-2 TGTGCCAGCAGCTTATCGTGGACAGGGGGTTTCTACGAGCAGTACTTC CASSLSWTGGFYEQYF
TRBJ1-3 14 NA TRBD1 TRBV2 TGTGCCAGCAGAGGGACAGTTACTGGAAACACCATATATTTT CASRGTVTGNTIYF
TRBJ2-1 15 few TRBD1 TRBV7-9 TGTGCCAGCAACGAGGGACAGGGGGAGTACAATGAGCAGTTCTTC CASNEGQGEYNEQFF
TRBJ1-4 16 NA NA TRBV18 TGTGCCAGCTCACCCCCGCTGGGGACTGCTAATGAAAAACTGTTTTTT CASSPPLGTANEKLFF
TRBJ2-5 14 once TRBD2 TRBV2 TGTGCCAGCAGTGATAGAGGGGACTACAGGACCCAGTACTTC CASSDRGDYRTQYF
TRBJ2-2 13 NA NA TRBV6-5 TGTGCCAGCAGACTTATGAACACCGGGGAGCTGTTTTTT CASRLMNTGELFF
TRBJ2-7 16 few TRBD1 TRBV6-6 TGTGCCAGCAGCATCACTCCGGGACAGGGTCTCTACGAGCAGTACTTC CASSITPGQGLYEQYF
TRBJ1-2 13 once NA TRBV18 TGTGCCAGCTCGAAAGAGGTATTCTATGGCTACACCTTC CASSKEVFYGYTF
TRBJ2-2 14 NA NA TRBV29-1 TGCAGCGTTGGGGAGGATGCGAACACCGGGGAGCTGTTTTTT CSVGEDANTGELFF
TRBJ2-7 13 few TRBD1 TRBV5-1 TGCGCCAGCAGCTCGGACAGGGTGATCGAGCAGTACTTC CASSSDRVIEQYF
TRBJ2-5 13 NA TRBD1 TRBV10-3 TGTGCCATCAGCGACAGGGAAGGTGAGACCCAGTACTTC CAISDREGETQYF
TRBJ2-2 15 many NA TRBV5-4 TGTGCCAGCAGCTTGCTAACTGGGCGTATCGGGGAGCTGTTTTTT CASSLLTGRIGELFF
TRBJ1-2 14 NA NA TRBV5-1 TGCGCCAGCAGCTTGGACGGAGTAAGCTATGGCTACACCTTC CASSLDGVSYGYTF
TRBJ1-6 14 NA TRBD1 TRBV5-4 TGTGCCAGCAGGGCCGGGACAGGAAATTCACCCCTCCACTTT CASRAGTGNSPLHF
TRBJ2-7 11 NA NA TRBV5-5 TGTGCCAGCAGCTTAGAGATTGAGCAGTACTTC CASSLEIEQYF
TRBJ2-3 16 once NA TRBV28 TGTGCCAGCAGTTTAAACGGCAACAGGGTCACAGATACGCAGTATTTT CASSLNGNRVTDTQYF
TRBJ1-1 14 NA TRBD1 TRBV2 TGTGCCAGCAGTGAACAGACAGGGAGCGCTGAAGCTTTCTTT CASSEQTGSAEAFF
TRBJ1-4 16 NA TRBD1 TRBV18 TGTGCCAGCTCATTTGCTTCGACAGGGACTAATGAAAAACTGTTTTTT CASSFASTGTNEKLFF